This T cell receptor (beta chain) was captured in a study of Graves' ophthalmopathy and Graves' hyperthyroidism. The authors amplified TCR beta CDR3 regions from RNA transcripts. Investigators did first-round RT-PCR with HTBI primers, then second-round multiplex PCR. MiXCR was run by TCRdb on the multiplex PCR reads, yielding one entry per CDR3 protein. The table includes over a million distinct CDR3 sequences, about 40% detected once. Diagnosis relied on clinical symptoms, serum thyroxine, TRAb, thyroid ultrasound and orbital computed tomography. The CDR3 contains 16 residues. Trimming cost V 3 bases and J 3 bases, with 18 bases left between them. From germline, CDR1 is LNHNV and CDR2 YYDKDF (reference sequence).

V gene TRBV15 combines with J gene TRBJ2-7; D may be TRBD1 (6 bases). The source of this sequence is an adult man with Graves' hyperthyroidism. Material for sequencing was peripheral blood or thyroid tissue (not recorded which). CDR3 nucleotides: TGTGCCACCAGCAGCCCAAAACTACCAGGGGTCTACGAGCAGTACTTC. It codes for CATSSPKLPGVYEQYF.